This T cell receptor beta chain appears in the sequencing data of a study of cytomegalovirus exposure and HLA in healthy donors. Study in general: There were a few hundred genotyped donors. Of these, roughly 84% fell in the genetic ancestry cluster associated with self-reported Caucasian donors.

Healthy bone marrow donors made up the donor group. Primers included in the PCR were 60 Vbeta and 13 Jbeta primers. The table came from immunoSEQ multiplex PCR; TCRdb's copy has only in-frame clones and leaves some out. Of around 150,000 clones detected, 82% appear once; the ten largest clones hold roughly 1.6%. This sequence was found in a girl aged 5-17 years in good health and CMV-seropositive. What was sequenced was PBMCs.

The CDR3: CAVAEGASSSTDTQYF. The CDR3 nucleotides read TGTGCCGTAGCCGAGGGGGCTAGCTCTTCCACAGATACGCAGTATTTT. This chain uses TRBV5-4 with TRBJ2-3; TRBD1 matches at 7 bases. Germline V gene sequence: CDR1 SGHNT, CDR2 YYREEE (reference sequence). V shed 10 bases and J 2 bases; nucleotides not matched to a gene: 16. This CDR3 has 16 residues.